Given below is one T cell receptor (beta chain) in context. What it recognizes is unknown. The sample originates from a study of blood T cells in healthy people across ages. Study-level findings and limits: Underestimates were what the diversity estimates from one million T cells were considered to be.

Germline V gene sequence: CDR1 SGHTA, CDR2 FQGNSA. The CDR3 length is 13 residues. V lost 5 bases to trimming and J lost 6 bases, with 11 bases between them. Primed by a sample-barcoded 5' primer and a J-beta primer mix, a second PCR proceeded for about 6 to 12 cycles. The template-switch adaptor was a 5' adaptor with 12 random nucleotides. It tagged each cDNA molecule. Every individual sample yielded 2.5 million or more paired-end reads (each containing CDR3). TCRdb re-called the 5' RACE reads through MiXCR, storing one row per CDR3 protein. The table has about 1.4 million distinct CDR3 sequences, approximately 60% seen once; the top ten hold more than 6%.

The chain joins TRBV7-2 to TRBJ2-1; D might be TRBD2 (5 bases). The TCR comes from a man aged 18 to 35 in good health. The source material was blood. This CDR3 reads CASSALGINEQFF. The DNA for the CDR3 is TGTGCCAGCAGCGCACTAGGGATCAATGAGCAGTTCTTC.